Here is one T cell receptor (beta chain) with its context. These data originate in a study of blood T cell repertoires in COVID-19. Study information: Whether acute or convalescent, the COVID-19 samples came from the United States, Italy and Spain.

Germline-derived CDR1 and CDR2 are SGDLS and YYNGEE. With 3 bases removed from V and 1 base from J, the gap between germline ends came to 13 bases. The CDR3 consists of 15 residues. Enrolled during active infection, Seattle patients were then followed longitudinally. In the original workflow: Researchers report that nucleated cell counts were estimated from reference gene primer amplification. Sequenced by immunoSEQ multiplex PCR; TCRdb stores in-frame clones only, minus some. The V and J calls and the clone size are those of that table, but D and trimming were determined from the DNA. In the table there are 150,000 to 200,000 clones, about 86% of which are singletons.

The source of this sequence is a woman aged 55-70 years with COVID-19, enrolled during active disease. V and J are TRBV9 and TRBJ1-1; D might be TRBD1 (5 bases). The specimen sequenced was peripheral blood. The CDR3 protein is CASSAEAQGNTEAFF. Written as DNA, the CDR3 is TGTGCCAGCAGCGCAGAGGCGCAGGGGAACACTGAAGCTTTCTTT.